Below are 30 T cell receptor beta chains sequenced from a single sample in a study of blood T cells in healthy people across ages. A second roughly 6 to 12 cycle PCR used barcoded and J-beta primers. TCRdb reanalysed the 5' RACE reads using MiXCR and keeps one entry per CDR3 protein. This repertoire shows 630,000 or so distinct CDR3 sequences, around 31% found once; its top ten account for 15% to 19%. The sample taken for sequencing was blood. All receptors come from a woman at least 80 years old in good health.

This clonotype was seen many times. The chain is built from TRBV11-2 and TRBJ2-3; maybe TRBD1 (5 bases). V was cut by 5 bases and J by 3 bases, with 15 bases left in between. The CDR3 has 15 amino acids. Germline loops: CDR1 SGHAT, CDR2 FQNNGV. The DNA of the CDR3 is TGTGCCAGCAGCCTGCGGTCCAGGGTAACAGATACGCAGTATTTT. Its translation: CASSLRSRVTDTQYF. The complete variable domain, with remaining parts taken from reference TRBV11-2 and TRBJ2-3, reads EAGVAQSPRYKIIEKRQSVAFWCNPISGHATLYWYQQILGQGPKLLIQFQNNGVVDDSQLPKDRFSAERLKGVDSTLKIQPAKLEDSAVYLCASSLRSRVTDTQYFGPGTRLTVL.

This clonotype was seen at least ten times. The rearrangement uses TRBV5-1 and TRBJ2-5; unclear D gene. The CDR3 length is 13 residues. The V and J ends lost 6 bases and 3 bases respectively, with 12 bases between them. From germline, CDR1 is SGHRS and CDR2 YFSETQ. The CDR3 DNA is TGCGCCAGCACCGTTAACAAAAAAGAGACCCAGTACTTC. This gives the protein CASTVNKKETQYF. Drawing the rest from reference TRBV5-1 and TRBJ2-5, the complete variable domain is KAGVTQTPRYLIKTRGQQVTLSCSPISGHRSVSWYQQTPGQGLQFLFEYFSETQRNKGNFPGRFSGRQFSNSRSEMNVSTLELGDSALYLCASTVNKKETQYFGPGTRLLVL.

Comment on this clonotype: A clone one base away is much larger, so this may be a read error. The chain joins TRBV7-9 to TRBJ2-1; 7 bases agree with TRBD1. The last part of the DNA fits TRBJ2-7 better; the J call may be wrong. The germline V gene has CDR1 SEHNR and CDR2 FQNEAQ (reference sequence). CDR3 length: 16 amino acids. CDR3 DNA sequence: TGTGCCAGCAGCTTAGGGACAGGCCGCTCCTACAATGAGCAGTACTTC. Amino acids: CASSLGTGRSYNEQYF.

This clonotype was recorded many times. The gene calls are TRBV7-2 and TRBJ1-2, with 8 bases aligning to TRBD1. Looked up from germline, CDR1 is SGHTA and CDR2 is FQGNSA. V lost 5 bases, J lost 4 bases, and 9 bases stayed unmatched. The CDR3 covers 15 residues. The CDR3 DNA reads TGTGCCAGCAGCGCACGACAGGGGCCGACCTATGGCTACACCTTC. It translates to CASSARQGPTYGYTF.

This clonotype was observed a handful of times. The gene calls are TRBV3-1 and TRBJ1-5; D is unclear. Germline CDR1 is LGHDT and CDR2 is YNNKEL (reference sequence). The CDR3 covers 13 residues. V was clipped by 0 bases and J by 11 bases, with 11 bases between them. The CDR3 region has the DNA TGTGCCAGCAGCCAAGATACCGGTCGATCCCAGCATTTT. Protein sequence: CASSQDTGRSQHF.

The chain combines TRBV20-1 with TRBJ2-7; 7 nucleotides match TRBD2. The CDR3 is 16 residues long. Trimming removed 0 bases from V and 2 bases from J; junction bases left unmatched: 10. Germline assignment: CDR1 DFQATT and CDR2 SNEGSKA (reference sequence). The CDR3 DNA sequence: TGCAGTGCTAGAGATCAGGCAGGGCGGGGGACCTACGAGCAGTACTTC. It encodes CSARDQAGRGTYEQYF.

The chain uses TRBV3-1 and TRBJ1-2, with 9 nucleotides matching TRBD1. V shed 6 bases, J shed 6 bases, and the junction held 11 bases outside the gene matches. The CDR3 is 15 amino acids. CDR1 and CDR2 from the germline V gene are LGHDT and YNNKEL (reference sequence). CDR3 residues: CASSTPGTGNHGYTF. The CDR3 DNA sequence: TGTGCCAGCAGTACTCCCGGGACAGGGAATCATGGCTACACCTTC.

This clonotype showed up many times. CDR3 DNA sequence: TGCGCCAGCAGCTCAAGCGGGGGGGAATACAATGAGCAGTTCTTC. This codes for CASSSSGGEYNEQFF. The chain employs TRBV5-1 and TRBJ2-1; 10 bases map to TRBD2. Germline V CDR1 and CDR2: SGHRS, YFSETQ. After removal of 3 bases from V and 4 bases from J, the junction contained 4 bases not matched to a gene. The CDR3 runs to 15 residues.

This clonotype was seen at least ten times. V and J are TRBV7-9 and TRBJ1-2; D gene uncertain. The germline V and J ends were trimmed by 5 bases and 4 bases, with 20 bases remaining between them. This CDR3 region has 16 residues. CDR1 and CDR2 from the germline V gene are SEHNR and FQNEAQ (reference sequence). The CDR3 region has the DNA TGTGCCAGCAGCCCCCAGAGGGCCAACCCACTCTATGGCTACACCTTC. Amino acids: CASSPQRANPLYGYTF.

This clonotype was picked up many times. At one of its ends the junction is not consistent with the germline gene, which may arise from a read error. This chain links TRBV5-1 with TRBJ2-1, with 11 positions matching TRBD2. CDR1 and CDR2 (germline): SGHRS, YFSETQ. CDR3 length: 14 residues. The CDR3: CASSSSGGYNEQFF. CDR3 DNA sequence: TGTGCCAGCAGCTCTAGCGGGGGGTACAATGAGCAGTTCTTC.

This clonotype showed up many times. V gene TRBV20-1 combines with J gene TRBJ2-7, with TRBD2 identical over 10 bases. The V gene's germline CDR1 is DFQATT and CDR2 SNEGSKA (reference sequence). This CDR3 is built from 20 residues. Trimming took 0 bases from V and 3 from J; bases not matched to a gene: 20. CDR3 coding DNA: TGCAGTGCTAGAGAGATCGGGACGAAGGGACTAGCGAATACAGGCTACGAGCAGTACTTC. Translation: CSAREIGTKGLANTGYEQYF.

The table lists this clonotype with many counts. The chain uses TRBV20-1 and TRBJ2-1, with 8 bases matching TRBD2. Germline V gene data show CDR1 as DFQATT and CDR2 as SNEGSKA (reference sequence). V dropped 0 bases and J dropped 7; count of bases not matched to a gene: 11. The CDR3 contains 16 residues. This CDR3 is CSARDRKRGTANEQFF. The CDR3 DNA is TGCAGTGCTAGAGATCGAAAGCGGGGGACCGCTAATGAGCAGTTCTTC.

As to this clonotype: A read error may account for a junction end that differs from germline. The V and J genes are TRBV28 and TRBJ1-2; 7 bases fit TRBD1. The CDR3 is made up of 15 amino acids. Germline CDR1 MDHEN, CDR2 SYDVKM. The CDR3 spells CTSSLWDRRSYGYTF. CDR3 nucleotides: TGTACCAGCAGTTTGTGGGACAGACGAAGCTATGGCTACACCTTC.

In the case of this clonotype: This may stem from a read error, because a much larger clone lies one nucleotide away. The CDR3 DNA sequence: TGTGACAGCAGCCCCGACAGGACCCTAGAGCAGTACTTC. Its translation is CDSSPDRTLEQYF. The chain links TRBV7-3 to TRBJ2-5, with D perhaps TRBD1 (6 bases). There are 13 residues in the CDR3. Looked up from germline, CDR1 is SGHTA and CDR2 is FQGTGA.

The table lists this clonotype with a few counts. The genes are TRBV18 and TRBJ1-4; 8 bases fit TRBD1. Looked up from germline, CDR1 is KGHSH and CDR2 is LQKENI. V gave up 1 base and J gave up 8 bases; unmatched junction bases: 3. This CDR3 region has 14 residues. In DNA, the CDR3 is TGTGCCAGCTCACCACAACAGGGGGGAGAAAAACTGTTTTTT. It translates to CASSPQQGGEKLFF. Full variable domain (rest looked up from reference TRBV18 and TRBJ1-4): NAGVMQNPRHLVRRRGQEARLRCSPMKGHSHVYWYRQLPEEGLKFMVYLQKENIIDESGMPKERFSAEFPKEGPSILRIQQVVRGDSAAYFCASSPQQGGEKLFFGSGTQLSVL.

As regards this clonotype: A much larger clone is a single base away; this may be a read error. CDR3 in amino acids: CASSSGRDRGETQHF. In DNA form, the CDR3 reads TGTGCCAGCAGTTCAGGCCGGGACAGGGGAGAGACCCAGCACTTC. This rearrangement joins TRBV2 to TRBJ2-5; 10 bases match TRBD1. CDR1 is SNHLY, CDR2 FYNNEI, per germline. This CDR3 spans 15 amino acids.

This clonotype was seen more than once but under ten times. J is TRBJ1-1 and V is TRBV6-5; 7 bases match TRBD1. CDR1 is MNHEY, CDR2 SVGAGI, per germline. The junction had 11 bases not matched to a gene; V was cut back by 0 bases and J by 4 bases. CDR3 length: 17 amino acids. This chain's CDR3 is CASSYSITGVMSTEAFF. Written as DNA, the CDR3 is TGTGCCAGCAGTTACTCGATCACAGGGGTGATGAGCACTGAAGCTTTCTTT.

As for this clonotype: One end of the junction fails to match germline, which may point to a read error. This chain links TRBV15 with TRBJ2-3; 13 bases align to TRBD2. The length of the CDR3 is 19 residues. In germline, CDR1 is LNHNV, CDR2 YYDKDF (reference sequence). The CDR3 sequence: CVTSRDTSRTSGSTDTQYF. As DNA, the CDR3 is TGTGTCACCAGCAGAGATACGAGCCGGACTAGCGGGAGTACAGATACGCAGTATTTT.

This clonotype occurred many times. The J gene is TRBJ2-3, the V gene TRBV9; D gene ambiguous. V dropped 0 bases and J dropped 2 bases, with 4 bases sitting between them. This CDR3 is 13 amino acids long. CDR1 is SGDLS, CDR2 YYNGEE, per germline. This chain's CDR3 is CASSVVDTDTQYF. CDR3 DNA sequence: TGTGCCAGCAGCGTAGTAGACACAGATACGCAGTATTTT.

CDR3 sequence reads: CAISVLVGTEAFF. CDR3 DNA: TGTGCCATCAGCGTGTTAGTGGGCACTGAAGCTTTCTTT. The chain joins TRBV10-3 to TRBJ1-1; D not resolved. The CDR3 runs 13 residues. V lost 6 bases and J lost 4, with 12 bases in between. Germline V lookup: CDR1 ENHRY, CDR2 SYGVKD.

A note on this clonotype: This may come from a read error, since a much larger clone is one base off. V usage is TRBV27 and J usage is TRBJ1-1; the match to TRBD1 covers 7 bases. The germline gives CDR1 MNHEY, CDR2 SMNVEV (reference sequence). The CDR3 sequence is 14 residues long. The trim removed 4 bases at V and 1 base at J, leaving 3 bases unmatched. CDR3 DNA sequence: TGTGCCAGCAGTTCGGACAGGTGGAACACTGAAGCTTTCTTT. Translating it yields CASSSDRWNTEAFF.

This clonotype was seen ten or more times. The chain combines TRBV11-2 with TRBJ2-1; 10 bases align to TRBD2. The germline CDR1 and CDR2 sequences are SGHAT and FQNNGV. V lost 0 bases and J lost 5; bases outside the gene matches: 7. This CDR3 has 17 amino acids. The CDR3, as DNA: TGTGCCAGCAGCTTAGAGCTAGCGGGGGCGGCCAACAATGAGCAGTTCTTC. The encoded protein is CASSLELAGAANNEQFF.

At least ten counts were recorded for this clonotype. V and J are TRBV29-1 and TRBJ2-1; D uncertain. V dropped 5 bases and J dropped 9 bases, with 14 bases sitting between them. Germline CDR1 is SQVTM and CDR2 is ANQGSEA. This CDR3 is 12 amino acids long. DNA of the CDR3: TGCAGCGTTCAGCCAGTCAACAGTGAGCAGTTCTTC. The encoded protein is CSVQPVNSEQFF.

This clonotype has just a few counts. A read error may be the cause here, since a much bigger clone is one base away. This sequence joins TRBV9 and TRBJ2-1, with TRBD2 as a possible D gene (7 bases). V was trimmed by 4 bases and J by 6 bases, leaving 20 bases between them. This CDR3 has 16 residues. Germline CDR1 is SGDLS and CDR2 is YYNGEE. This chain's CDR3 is CASSPPKGGACNEQFF. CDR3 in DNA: TGTGCCAGCAGCCCCCCGAAAGGGGGGGCCTGCAATGAGCAGTTCTTC.

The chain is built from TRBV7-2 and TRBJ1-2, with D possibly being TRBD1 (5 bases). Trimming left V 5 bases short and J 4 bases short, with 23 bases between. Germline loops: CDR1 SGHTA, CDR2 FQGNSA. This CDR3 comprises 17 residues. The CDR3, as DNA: TGTGCCAGCAGCAAACAGGCGGGCCTTACCAGGACCTATGGCTACACCTTC. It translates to CASSKQAGLTRTYGYTF. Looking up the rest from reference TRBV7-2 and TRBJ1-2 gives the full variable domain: GAGVSQSPSNKVTEKGKDVELRCDPISGHTALYWYRQSLGQGLEFLIYFQGNSAPDKSGLPSDRFSAERTGGSVSTLTIQRTQQEDSAVYLCASSKQAGLTRTYGYTFGSGTRLTVV.

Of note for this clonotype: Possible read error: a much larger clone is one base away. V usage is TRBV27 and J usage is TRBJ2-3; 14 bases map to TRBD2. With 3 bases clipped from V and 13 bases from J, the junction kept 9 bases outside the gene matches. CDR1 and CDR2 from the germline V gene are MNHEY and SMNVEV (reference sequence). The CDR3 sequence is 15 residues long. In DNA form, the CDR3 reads TGTGCCAGCAGTTTCTGGACTAGCGGGGGGTCCCGGGAGTATTTT. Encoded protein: CASSFWTSGGSREYF.

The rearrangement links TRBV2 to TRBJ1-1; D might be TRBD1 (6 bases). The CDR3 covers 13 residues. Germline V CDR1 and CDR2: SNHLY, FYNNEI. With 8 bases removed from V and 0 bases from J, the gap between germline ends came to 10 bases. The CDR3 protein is CASDGTLNTEAFF. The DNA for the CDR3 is TGTGCCAGCGACGGGACACTGAACACTGAAGCTTTCTTT.

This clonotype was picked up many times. The DNA for the CDR3 is TGTGCCAGCAGGCAAACAGGGAAGTGGGATGGCTACACCTTC. Translated: CASRQTGKWDGYTF. V is TRBV6-2 or TRBV6-3 and J is TRBJ1-2, with D possibly TRBD1 on 6 matching bases. V was pared by 6 bases and J by 6 bases, with 17 bases between. The germline V gene has CDR1 MNHEY and CDR2 SVGEGT. The CDR3 covers 14 residues.

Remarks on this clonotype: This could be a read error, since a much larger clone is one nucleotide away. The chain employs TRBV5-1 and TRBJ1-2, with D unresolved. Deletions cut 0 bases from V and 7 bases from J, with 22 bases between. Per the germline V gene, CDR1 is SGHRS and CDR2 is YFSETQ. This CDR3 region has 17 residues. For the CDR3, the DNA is TGCGCCAGCAGCTTGGACCAGACCCGATTGGGAAGCTCTGGCTACACCTTC. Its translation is CASSLDQTRLGSSGYTF.

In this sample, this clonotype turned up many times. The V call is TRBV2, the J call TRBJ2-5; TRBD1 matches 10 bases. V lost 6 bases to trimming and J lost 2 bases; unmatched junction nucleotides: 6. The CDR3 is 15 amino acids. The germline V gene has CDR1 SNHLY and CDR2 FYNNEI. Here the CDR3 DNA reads TGTGCCAGCAGCGACGGGACAGGGGTACAAGAGACCCAGTACTTC. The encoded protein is CASSDGTGVQETQYF. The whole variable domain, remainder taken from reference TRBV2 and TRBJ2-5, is EPEVTQTPSHQVTQMGQEVILRCVPISNHLYFYWYRQILGQKVEFLVSFYNNEISEKSEIFDDQFSVERPDGSNFTLKIRSTKLEDSAMYFCASSDGTGVQETQYFGPGTRLLVL.